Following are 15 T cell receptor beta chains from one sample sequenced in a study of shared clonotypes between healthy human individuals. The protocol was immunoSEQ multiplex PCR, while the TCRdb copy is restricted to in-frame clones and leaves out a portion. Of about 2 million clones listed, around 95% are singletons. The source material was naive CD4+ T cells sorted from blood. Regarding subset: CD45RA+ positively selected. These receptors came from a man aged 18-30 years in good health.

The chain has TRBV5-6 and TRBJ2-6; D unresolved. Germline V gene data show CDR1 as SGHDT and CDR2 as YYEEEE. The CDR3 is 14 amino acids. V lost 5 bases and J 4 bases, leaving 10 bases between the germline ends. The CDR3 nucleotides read TGTGCCAGCAGTTTCGGTTGGGGGGCCAACGTCCTGACTTTC. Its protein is CASSFGWGANVLTF.

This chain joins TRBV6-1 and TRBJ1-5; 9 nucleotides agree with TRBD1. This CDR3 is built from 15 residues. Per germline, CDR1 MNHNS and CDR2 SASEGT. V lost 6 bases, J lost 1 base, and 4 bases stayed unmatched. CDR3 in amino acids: CASRRTGDSNQPQHF. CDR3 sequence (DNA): TGTGCCAGCAGGAGGACAGGGGACAGCAATCAGCCCCAGCATTTT.

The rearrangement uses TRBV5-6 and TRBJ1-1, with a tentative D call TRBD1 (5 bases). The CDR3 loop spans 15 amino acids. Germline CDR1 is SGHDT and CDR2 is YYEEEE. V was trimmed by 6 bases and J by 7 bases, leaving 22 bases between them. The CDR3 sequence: CASTLPGLGTGEAFF. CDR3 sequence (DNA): TGTGCCAGCACCCTACCGGGGCTCGGGACCGGTGAAGCTTTCTTT.

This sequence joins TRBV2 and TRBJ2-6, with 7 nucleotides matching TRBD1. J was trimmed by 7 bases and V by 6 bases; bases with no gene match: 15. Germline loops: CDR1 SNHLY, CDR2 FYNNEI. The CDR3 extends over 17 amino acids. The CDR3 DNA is TGTGCCAGCAGCCCGGGACAGCAAATGATTCTTGCCAACGTCCTGACTTTC. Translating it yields CASSPGQQMILANVLTF.

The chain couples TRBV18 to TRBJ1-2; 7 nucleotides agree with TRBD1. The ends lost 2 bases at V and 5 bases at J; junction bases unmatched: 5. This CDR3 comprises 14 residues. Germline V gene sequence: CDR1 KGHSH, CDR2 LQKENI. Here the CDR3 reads CASSPNRGPYGYTF. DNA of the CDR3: TGTGCCAGCTCACCAAACAGGGGTCCTTATGGCTACACCTTC.

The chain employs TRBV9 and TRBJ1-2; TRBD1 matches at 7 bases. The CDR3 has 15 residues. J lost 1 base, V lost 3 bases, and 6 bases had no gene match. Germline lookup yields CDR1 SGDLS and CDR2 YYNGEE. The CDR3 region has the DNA TGTGCCAGCAGCGCGCCGGGACAGTTTAACTATGGCTACACCTTC. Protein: CASSAPGQFNYGYTF.

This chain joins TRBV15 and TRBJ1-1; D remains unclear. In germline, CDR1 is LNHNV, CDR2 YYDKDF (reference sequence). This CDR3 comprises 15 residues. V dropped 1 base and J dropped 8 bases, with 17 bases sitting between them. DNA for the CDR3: TGTGCCACCAGCAGAGGGACGAACAAGCTGAAGGAAGCTTTCTTT. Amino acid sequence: CATSRGTNKLKEAFF.

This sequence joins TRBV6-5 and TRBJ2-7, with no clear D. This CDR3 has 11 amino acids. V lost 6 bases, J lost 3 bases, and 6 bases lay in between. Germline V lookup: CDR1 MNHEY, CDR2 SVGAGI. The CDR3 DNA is TGTGCCAGCAGGAGTAACTACGAGCAGTACTTC. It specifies CASRSNYEQYF.

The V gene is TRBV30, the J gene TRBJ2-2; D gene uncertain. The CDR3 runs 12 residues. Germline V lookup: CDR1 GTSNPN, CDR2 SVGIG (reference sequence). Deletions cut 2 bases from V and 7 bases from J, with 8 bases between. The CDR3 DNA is TGTGCCTGGAGTCGGGTGGGCGGGGAGCTGTTTTTT. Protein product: CAWSRVGGELFF.

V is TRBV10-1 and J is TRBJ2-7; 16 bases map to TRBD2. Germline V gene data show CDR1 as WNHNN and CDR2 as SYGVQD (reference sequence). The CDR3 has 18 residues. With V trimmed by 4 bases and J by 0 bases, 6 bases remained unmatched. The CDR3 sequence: CASSGGTSGRAVSYEQYF. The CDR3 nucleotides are TGCGCCAGCAGTGGTGGGACTAGCGGGAGGGCCGTCTCCTACGAGCAGTACTTC.

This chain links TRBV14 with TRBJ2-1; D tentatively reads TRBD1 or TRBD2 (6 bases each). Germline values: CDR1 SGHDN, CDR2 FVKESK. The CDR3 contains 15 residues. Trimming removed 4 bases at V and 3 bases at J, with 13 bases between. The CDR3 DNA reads TGTGCCAGCAGCCTCCGGGGGCTGGGCTACAATGAGCAGTTCTTC. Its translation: CASSLRGLGYNEQFF.

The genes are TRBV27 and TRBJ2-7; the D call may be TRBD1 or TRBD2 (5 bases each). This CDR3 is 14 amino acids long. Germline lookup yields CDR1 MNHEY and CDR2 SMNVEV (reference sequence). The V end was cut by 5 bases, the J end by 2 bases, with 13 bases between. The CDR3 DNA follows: TGTGCCAGCAGTACCGGGACCGCCCCCTACGAGCAGTACTTC. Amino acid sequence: CASSTGTAPYEQYF.

DNA for the CDR3: TGCGCCAGCAGCCAACTTCTACAGCTCGAGCAGTACTTC. This sequence encodes CASSQLLQLEQYF. V is TRBV4-1 and J is TRBJ2-7; D uncertain. Germline-derived CDR1 and CDR2 are MGHRA and YSYEKL. Trimming took off 2 bases at V and 6 bases at J, with 11 bases between the two ends. The CDR3 extends over 13 amino acids.

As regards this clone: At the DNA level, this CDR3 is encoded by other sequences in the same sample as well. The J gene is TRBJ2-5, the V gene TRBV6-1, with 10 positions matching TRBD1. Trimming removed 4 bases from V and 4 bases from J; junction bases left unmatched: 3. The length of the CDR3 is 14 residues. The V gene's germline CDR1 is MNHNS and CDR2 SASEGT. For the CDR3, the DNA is TGTGCCAGCAGTGCGGACAGGGGGGGAGAGACCCAGTACTTC. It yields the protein CASSADRGGETQYF.

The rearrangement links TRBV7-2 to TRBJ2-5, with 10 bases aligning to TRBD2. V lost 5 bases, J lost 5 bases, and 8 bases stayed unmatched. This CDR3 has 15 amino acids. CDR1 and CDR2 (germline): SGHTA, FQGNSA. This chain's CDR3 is CASSQLAGVGETQYF. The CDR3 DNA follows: TGTGCCAGCAGCCAGCTAGCGGGAGTTGGGGAGACCCAGTACTTC.